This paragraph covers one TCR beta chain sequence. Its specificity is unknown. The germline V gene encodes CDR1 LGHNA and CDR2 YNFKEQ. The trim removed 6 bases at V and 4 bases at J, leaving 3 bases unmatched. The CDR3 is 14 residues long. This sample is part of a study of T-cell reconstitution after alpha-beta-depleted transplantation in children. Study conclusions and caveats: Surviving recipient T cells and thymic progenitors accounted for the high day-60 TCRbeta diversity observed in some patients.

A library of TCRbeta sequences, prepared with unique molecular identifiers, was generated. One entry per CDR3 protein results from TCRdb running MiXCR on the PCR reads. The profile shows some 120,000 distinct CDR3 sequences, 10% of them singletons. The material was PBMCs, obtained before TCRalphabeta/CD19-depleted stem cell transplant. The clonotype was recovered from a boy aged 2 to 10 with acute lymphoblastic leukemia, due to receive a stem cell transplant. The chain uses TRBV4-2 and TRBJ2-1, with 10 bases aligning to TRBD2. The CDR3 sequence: CASSETSGYNEQFF. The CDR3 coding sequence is TGTGCCAGCAGTGAGACTAGCGGGTACAATGAGCAGTTCTTC.